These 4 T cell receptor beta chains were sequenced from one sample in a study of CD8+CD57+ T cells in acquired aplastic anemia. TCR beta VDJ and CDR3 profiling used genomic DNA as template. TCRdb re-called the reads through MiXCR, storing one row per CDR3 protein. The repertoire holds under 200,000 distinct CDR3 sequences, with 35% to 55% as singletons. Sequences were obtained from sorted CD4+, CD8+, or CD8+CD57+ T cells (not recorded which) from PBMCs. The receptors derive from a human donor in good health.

CDR3 loop: CASSLQDVGGYTF. The CDR3 DNA reads as TGTGCCAGCAGTCTACAGGACGTTGGTGGCTACACCTTC. The chain couples TRBV7-8 to TRBJ1-2, with a weak D call TRBD1 (5 bases). The V end was cut by 6 bases, the J end by 7 bases, with 15 bases between. Germline V lookup: CDR1 SGHVS, CDR2 FQNEAQ. The CDR3 contains 13 residues.

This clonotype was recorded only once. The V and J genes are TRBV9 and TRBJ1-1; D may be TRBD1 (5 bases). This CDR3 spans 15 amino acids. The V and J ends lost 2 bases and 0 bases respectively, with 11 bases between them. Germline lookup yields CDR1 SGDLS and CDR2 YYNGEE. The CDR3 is CASSVQTDMNTEAFF. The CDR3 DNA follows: TGTGCCAGCAGCGTTCAGACAGACATGAACACTGAAGCTTTCTTT. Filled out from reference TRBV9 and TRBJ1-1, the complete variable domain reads DSGVTQTPKHLITATGQRVTLRCSPRSGDLSVYWYQQSLDQGLQFLIQYYNGEERAKGNILERFSAQQFPDLHSELNLSSLELGDSALYFCASSVQTDMNTEAFFGQGTRLTVV.

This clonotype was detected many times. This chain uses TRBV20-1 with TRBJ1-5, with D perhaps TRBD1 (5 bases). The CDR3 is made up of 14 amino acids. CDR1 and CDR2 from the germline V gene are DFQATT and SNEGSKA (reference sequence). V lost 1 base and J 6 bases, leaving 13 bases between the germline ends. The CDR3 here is CSARANPGGQPQHF. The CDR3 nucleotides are TGCAGTGCTAGAGCCAACCCTGGGGGTCAGCCCCAGCATTTT.

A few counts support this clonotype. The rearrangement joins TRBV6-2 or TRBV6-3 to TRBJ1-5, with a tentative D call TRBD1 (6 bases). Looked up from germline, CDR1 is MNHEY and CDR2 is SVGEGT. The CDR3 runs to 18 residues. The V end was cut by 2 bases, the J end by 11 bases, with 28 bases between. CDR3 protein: CASSYSSSRTADFWTQHF. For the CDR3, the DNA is TGTGCCAGCAGTTACAGTTCGAGTCGGACAGCGGATTTTTGGACCCAGCATTTT.